The clone carrying this TCR beta chain was counted at least ten times. This specimen comes from a study of T cells in Graves' hyperthyroidism and ophthalmopathy. From RNA transcripts, TCR beta CDR3 regions were amplified. With the HTBI primer set, the TCR CDR3 went through a first round of RT-PCR. In TCRdb, the multiplex PCR reads were re-called with MiXCR into one record per CDR3 protein. This table has approximately 710,000 distinct CDR3 sequences, 15% to 20% appearing once. J gave up 1 base and V 1 base, and 0 bases lay outside the gene matches. This CDR3 contains 14 residues. Germline V gives CDR1 DFQATT, CDR2 SNEGSKA (reference sequence).

The sequencing input was blood. This chain connects TRBV20-1 to TRBJ2-5, with 10 bases matching TRBD2. The source is a man aged 50-59 years with Graves' hyperthyroidism. CDR3 sequence (DNA): TGCAGTGCTAGAGTAGCGGGGGGCCAAGAGACCCAGTACTTC. It encodes CSARVAGGQETQYF.